Presented here are 21 T cell receptor beta chains from one specimen sequenced in a study of CD4 T cells in relation to SARS-CoV-2 and coronaviruses. Some clones are missing from TCRdb's copy, which holds only in-frame ones; the method was immunoSEQ multiplex PCR. The table records 50,000 to 65,000 clones, roughly nine tenths of them present only once. The specimen sequenced was naive CD4+ T cells from PBMCs. Subset of the sample: naive CD4+ T cells isolated by negative enrichment. These receptors came from an adult with COVID-19.

The rearrangement uses TRBV18 and TRBJ1-2; TRBD1 matches at 8 bases. V lost 5 bases, J lost 6 bases, and 8 bases stayed unmatched. Germline V gene sequence: CDR1 KGHSH, CDR2 LQKENI. This CDR3 comprises 14 residues. DNA of the CDR3: TGTGCCAGCTCATCAGGACAGGGAAGGAATGGCTACACCTTC. Its translation is CASSSGQGRNGYTF.

The DNA of the CDR3 is TGTGCCAGCAGTCCTAGCGGGAGGGCCGCCTCCTACAATGAGCAGTTCTTC. Protein sequence: CASSPSGRAASYNEQFF. The chain uses TRBV4-2 and TRBJ2-1; 12 positions agree with TRBD2. Trimming took 6 bases from V and 0 from J; bases not matched to a gene: 6. The CDR3 spans 17 residues. From germline, CDR1 is LGHNA and CDR2 YNFKEQ.

CDR3 loop: CASTMDTSQETQYF. The DNA for the CDR3 is TGTGCCAGCACTATGGACACATCCCAAGAGACCCAGTACTTC. This sequence joins TRBV6-6 and TRBJ2-5, with a tentative D call TRBD1 (5 bases). This CDR3 has 14 residues. Trimming took 7 bases from V and 1 from J, leaving 13 bases between them. CDR1 is MNHNY and CDR2 is SVGAGI in the germline V gene (reference sequence).

The chain carries TRBV6-1 and TRBJ1-1; possibly TRBD1 for D (5 bases). CDR3 length: 13 amino acids. Germline CDR1 and CDR2: MNHNS and SASEGT. The ends were cut back, 2 bases at V and 7 bases at J, with 11 bases in the middle. The CDR3 loop is CASSEYPGFEAFF. CDR3 sequence (DNA): TGTGCCAGCAGTGAATACCCAGGGTTTGAAGCTTTCTTT.

The chain recombines TRBV4-1 with TRBJ2-7; 9 bases fit TRBD1. The CDR3 extends over 17 amino acids. Germline CDR1 is MGHRA and CDR2 is YSYEKL. The trim removed 1 base at V and 0 bases at J, leaving 7 bases unmatched. This CDR3 reads CASSQVRGTGSSYEQYF. CDR3 sequence (DNA): TGCGCCAGCAGCCAAGTCCGGGGGACAGGGAGCTCCTACGAGCAGTACTTC.

The J gene is TRBJ1-1, the V gene TRBV30, with D perhaps TRBD1 (6 bases). The length of the CDR3 is 15 residues. The V end was cut by 5 bases, the J end by 4 bases, with 20 bases between. The germline gives CDR1 GTSNPN, CDR2 SVGIG (reference sequence). The CDR3 nucleotides are TGTGCCTGGGATGGATATACAGGGCAAAGCACTGAAGCTTTCTTT. Its protein product is CAWDGYTGQSTEAFF.

The chain uses TRBV6-1 and TRBJ1-1; 7 bases match TRBD1. With V trimmed by 3 bases and J by 4 bases, 11 bases remained unmatched. Germline V gene data show CDR1 as MNHNS and CDR2 as SASEGT. This CDR3 region has 16 residues. DNA for the CDR3: TGTGCCAGCAGTGATGGCGGTGTAGGGGGCGGCACTGAAGCTTTCTTT. Protein: CASSDGGVGGGTEAFF.

Here the CDR3 reads CASSQVVGVPTDTQYF. CDR3 sequence (DNA): TGTGCCAGCAGCCAAGTAGTCGGGGTTCCCACAGATACGCAGTATTTT. The gene calls are TRBV14 and TRBJ2-3, with D possibly being TRBD2 (5 bases). The CDR3 extends over 16 amino acids. CDR1 and CDR2 from the germline V gene are SGHDN and FVKESK. V was cut by 1 base and J by 2 bases, with 13 bases left in between.

This sequence joins TRBV4-1 and TRBJ2-3; 8 nucleotides match TRBD2. The CDR3 has 15 residues. Trimming at V came to 2 bases and at J to 3 bases, leaving 4 bases not matched to a gene. The V gene's germline CDR1 is MGHRA and CDR2 YSYEKL. Here the CDR3 reads CASSQRSGMTDTQYF. CDR3 bases: TGCGCCAGCAGCCAACGTAGCGGGATGACAGATACGCAGTATTTT.

The CDR3 DNA follows: TGTGCCAGCAGCCAATCGGCGGCGGGTCTCTATGGCTACACCTTC. Translation: CASSQSAAGLYGYTF. The J gene is TRBJ1-2, the V gene TRBV27; D call uncertain. The germline gives CDR1 MNHEY, CDR2 SMNVEV (reference sequence). CDR3 size: 15 residues. With 6 bases removed from V and 4 bases from J, the gap between germline ends came to 18 bases.

The rearrangement joins TRBV10-3 to TRBJ2-1; 9 nucleotides line up with TRBD1. Germline V gene sequence: CDR1 ENHRY, CDR2 SYGVKD. This CDR3 is built from 19 residues. Trimming at V came to 10 bases and at J to 4 bases, leaving 23 bases not matched to a gene. CDR3 DNA: TGTGCCACCGCTGGGACAGGGATGGGGGAGGGCGCTTTGTACAATGAGCAGTTCTTC. This sequence encodes CATAGTGMGEGALYNEQFF.

The V gene is TRBV5-6, the J gene TRBJ1-1; possible D gene TRBD1, 6 bases. Germline V gene data show CDR1 as SGHDT and CDR2 as YYEEEE. The CDR3 length is 14 residues. The V end was cut by 2 bases, the J end by 1 base, with 9 bases between. The CDR3 here is CASSLRGPNTEAFF. CDR3 sequence (DNA): TGTGCCAGCAGCTTACGGGGGCCGAACACTGAAGCTTTCTTT.

The chain combines TRBV9 with TRBJ2-2; 8 nucleotides line up with TRBD2. This CDR3 has 15 amino acids. Per germline, CDR1 SGDLS and CDR2 YYNGEE. With 0 bases clipped from V and 5 bases from J, the junction kept 3 bases outside the gene matches. This CDR3 reads CASSVGSSGTGELFF. CDR3 coding DNA: TGTGCCAGCAGCGTAGGGTCTAGCGGGACCGGGGAGCTGTTTTTT.

The chain links TRBV4-1 to TRBJ1-5; a weak D match, TRBD1 (5 bases). This CDR3 has 16 residues. The V end lost 0 bases, the J end lost 7 bases, and 16 bases lay between the germline ends. From germline, CDR1 is MGHRA and CDR2 YSYEKL. CDR3 DNA sequence: TGCGCCAGCAGCCAAGATTTCAGGGTCGGTCCCCAGCCCCAGCATTTT. Protein product: CASSQDFRVGPQPQHF.

This clone was seen a single time. The rearrangement joins TRBV28 to TRBJ1-4; no reliable D call. Germline-derived CDR1 and CDR2 are MDHEN and SYDVKM. The V and J ends lost 2 bases and 4 bases respectively, with 5 bases between them. CDR3 length equals 13 residues. CDR3 protein: CASSLGSNEKLFF. The CDR3 DNA sequence: TGTGCCAGCAGTTTAGGCAGTAATGAAAAACTGTTTTTT.

The rearrangement joins TRBV5-1 to TRBJ2-5; tentative D call: TRBD2 (6 bases). The CDR3 covers 14 residues. CDR1 is SGHRS and CDR2 is YFSETQ in the germline V gene. Trimming shortened V by 0 bases and J by 7 bases, and 13 bases separated the two germline ends. The CDR3 bases are TGCGCCAGCAGCTTGGCGGGAGATACACCGACCCAGTACTTC. Translated, it gives CASSLAGDTPTQYF.

A few counts support this clone. The rearrangement joins TRBV7-2 to TRBJ2-2; TRBD1 is a possible D gene (7 bases). Germline loops: CDR1 SGHTA, CDR2 FQGNSA. With 2 bases removed from V and 1 base from J, the gap between germline ends came to 8 bases. The CDR3 length is 15 residues. The CDR3 reads CASSLQGGNTGELFF. The CDR3 nucleotides are TGTGCCAGCAGCTTACAGGGGGGGAACACCGGGGAGCTGTTTTTT.

This chain links TRBV2 with TRBJ2-7; D remains unclear. The CDR3 runs 12 residues. V lost 7 bases to trimming and J lost 8 bases, with 15 bases between them. Germline V lookup: CDR1 SNHLY, CDR2 FYNNEI. The CDR3 DNA sequence: TGTGCCAGCACCCAATCTCTGTCTAAGCAGTACTTC. Translated: CASTQSLSKQYF.

The chain links TRBV5-4 to TRBJ2-1; D call uncertain. CDR1 and CDR2 from the germline V gene are SGHNT and YYREEE (reference sequence). Trimming pared 4 bases from V and 1 base from J, leaving 9 bases between. The CDR3 length is 14 residues. The CDR3 DNA follows: TGTGCCAGCAGCGATGACAAGTCCTACAATGAGCAGTTCTTC. Its translation: CASSDDKSYNEQFF.

The V and J genes are TRBV6-5 and TRBJ2-1; 9 positions agree with TRBD2. From germline, CDR1 is MNHEY and CDR2 SVGAGI. The CDR3 extends over 13 amino acids. Unmatched junction bases numbered 5, after V lost 4 bases and J lost 10 bases. This CDR3 is CASSSPGLAEQFF. CDR3 coding DNA: TGTGCCAGCAGTTCCCCGGGACTAGCAGAGCAGTTCTTC.

The chain joins TRBV11-2 to TRBJ2-5; 8 positions agree with TRBD1. This CDR3 is built from 15 residues. The germline CDR1 and CDR2 sequences are SGHAT and FQNNGV. J gave up 2 bases and V 5 bases, and 7 bases lay outside the gene matches. This chain's CDR3 is CASSQGAGQQETQYF. The DNA of the CDR3 is TGTGCCAGCAGCCAGGGGGCAGGACAGCAAGAGACCCAGTACTTC.